Here is one TCR beta chain with its context. Its antigen is unidentified. TCRdb keeps only in-frame clones here, not all; method: immunoSEQ multiplex PCR. The sample lists several thousand clones; under 80% were seen once. This entry is derived from a study of chemoradiotherapy in HPV16-positive cancers. This CDR3 has 17 residues. V shed 6 bases and J 0 bases; nucleotides not matched to a gene: 4. Germline V gives CDR1 MNHGY, CDR2 SVAAGI. Notes on the study in general: Candidate HPV-specific clones and E7-related TCR motifs grew in tumor during treatment. HPV-responsive T-cell expansion during chemoradiotherapy was linked to improved recurrence-free survival in HPV16-positive patients.

Over chemoradiotherapy, repertoires were sampled more than once. The J gene is TRBJ2-1, the V gene TRBV6-9, with TRBD2 matching 14 bases. The receptor was derived from a human donor with HPV-associated anogenital cancer. The sample was taken from a patient who underwent chemoradiotherapy. CDR3 nucleotide sequence: TGTGCCAGCAGCTCGACTAGCGGGAGGGCCTCCTACAATGAGCAGTTCTTC. Protein sequence: CASSSTSGRASYNEQFF.